Listed below are T cell receptor beta chains from one sample, sequenced in a study of cytomegalovirus exposure and HLA in healthy donors. The repertoire was sequenced with immunoSEQ multiplex PCR; TCRdb's copy has only in-frame clones and lacks some. Of 230,000 or so clones in the sample, around 88% were seen once. The sequenced sample was PBMCs. Source of these receptors: a woman under 30 in good health and CMV-seronegative. Each CDR3 is given with its conserved first and last residue. D genes are given only for firm matches. Part of the rows lack a size; the others show once, few, many or a class for expanded clones.

TRBV2	-	TRBD1	TRBJ1-1	TGTGCCAGCTTTAAGGGGGACAGGGGAACTGAAGCTTTCTTT	CASFKGDRGTEAFF
TRBV7-7	-	TRBD2	TRBJ2-5	TGTGCTAGCAGCTTACGGACTAGCGGAGAGACCCAGTACTTC	CASSLRTSGETQYF
TRBV19	-	-	TRBJ2-3	TGTGCCAGTAGTATTCGAGGCAGGGAAACAGATACGCAGTATTTT	CASSIRGRETDTQYF
TRBV29-1	-	TRBD1	TRBJ1-2	TGCAGCGTTGAACCAGGGGGCGACTATGGCTACACCTTC	CSVEPGGDYGYTF
TRBV19	-	-	TRBJ2-7	TGTGCCAGTAGTATAGATCTCGGGAGTTCCTACGAGCAGTACTTC	CASSIDLGSSYEQYF
TRBV5-4	-	TRBD2	TRBJ2-5	TGTGCCAGCAGCTTGGAAGGCAGGGGACTAGCGACCGCCCAAGAGACCCAGTACTTC	CASSLEGRGLATAQETQYF
TRBV10-3	-	TRBD1	TRBJ2-5	TGTGCCATCGGGTACCGGGACAGAGGACAAGAGACCCAGTACTTC	CAIGYRDRGQETQYF
TRBV4-3	-	-	TRBJ1-1	TGCGCCAGCAGCCAAGGCGCGCGGACAGCCACTGAAGCTTTCTTT	CASSQGARTATEAFF
TRBV4-3	-	TRBD2	TRBJ2-3	TGCGCCAGCAGCCAAGAGCTCTCGGGTGGGGGGGTAGATACGCAGTATTTT	CASSQELSGGGVDTQYF
TRBV28	-	-	TRBJ1-2	TGTGCCAGCAGTTTTAACAGGGAAGGCTACACCTTC	CASSFNREGYTF
TRBV5-1	-	TRBD2	TRBJ2-7	TGCGCCAGCAGCGGTGGACTACGGCGGGAGCTCTACGAGCAGTACTTC	CASSGGLRRELYEQYF
TRBV27	-	-	TRBJ1-1	TGTGCCAGCAGTTCCATTAACGCAGTCTCAGCTTTCTTT	CASSSINAVSAFF
TRBV27	-	-	TRBJ1-1	TGTGCCAGCAGTCGTGGGGGGTTTCGGGAAGCTTTCTTT	CASSRGGFREAFF
TRBV15	-	-	TRBJ2-2	TGTGCGACCCGGGTAGTTGTCACCGGGGAGCTGTTTTTT	CATRVVVTGELFF
TRBV2	-	-	TRBJ2-7	TGTGCCAGCAGTGAAGGGCTCCTCTCCTACGAGCAGTACTTC	CASSEGLLSYEQYF
TRBV4-1	-	-	TRBJ1-1	TGCGCCAGCAGCCAAGAGCCCCCGACTGGGGGGACTGAAGCTTTCTTT	CASSQEPPTGGTEAFF
TRBV10-3	-	TRBD2	TRBJ2-7	TGTGCCATCAGTGAGTCAGCTAGCGGAGCCTACGAGCAGTACTTC	CAISESASGAYEQYF
TRBV29-1	-	-	TRBJ2-7	TGCAGCGTTGGTCAGGGCATCTACGAGCAGTACTTC	CSVGQGIYEQYF
TRBV6-1	-	TRBD2	TRBJ2-3	TGTGCCAGCATTCGGACTAGCGGGGGAACAGATACGCAGTATTTT	CASIRTSGGTDTQYF
TRBV6-5	-	-	TRBJ1-2	TGTGCCAGCAGTTACCTTGACAGGTCGGACTATGGCTACACCTTC	CASSYLDRSDYGYTF
TRBV6-1	-	-	TRBJ2-4	TGTGCCAGCAGTGAGCGCGGCATAGCCAAAAACATTCAGTACTTC	CASSERGIAKNIQYF
TRBV7-7	once	TRBD2	TRBJ2-2	TGTGCTAGCAGCTTACTGGCGGGAGCGAACACCGGGGAGCTGTTTTTT	CASSLLAGANTGELFF
TRBV5-4	-	-	TRBJ1-1	TGTGCCAGCAGCTTGTTTGCAGGGAACACTGAAGCTTTCTTT	CASSLFAGNTEAFF
TRBV30	-	TRBD1	TRBJ1-1	TGTGCCTGGAGTGTAGGGACAGTTGAAGCTTTCTTT	CAWSVGTVEAFF
TRBV20-1	-	TRBD1	TRBJ2-1	TGCAGTGCTGACAGGGATGATGAGCAGTTCTTC	CSADRDDEQFF
TRBV7-9	-	-	TRBJ1-2	TGTGCCAGCAGCCTTGACGTAGTGGGCAACTATGGCTACACCTTC	CASSLDVVGNYGYTF
TRBV28	-	TRBD2	TRBJ2-1	TGTGCCAGCAGTTTATCCGGGACTACCGGCGGTGAGCAGTTCTTC	CASSLSGTTGGEQFF
TRBV18	-	-	TRBJ1-2	TGTGCCAGCTCACCCGGTGGGTCCAGGGCCTATGGCTACACCTTC	CASSPGGSRAYGYTF
TRBV6-1	-	-	TRBJ1-4	TGTGCCAGCAGTGCCCAGGGCCGTCAGCGGTTTTTT	CASSAQGRQRFF
TRBV19	few	TRBD1	TRBJ2-3	TGTGCCAGTAGTCCCCGGACAGGGGGCACAGATACGCAGTATTTT	CASSPRTGGTDTQYF
TRBV5-4	-	TRBD1	TRBJ1-3	TGTGCCAGCAGCTTGGAGGGGGCCTCTGGAAACACCATATATTTT	CASSLEGASGNTIYF
TRBV4-2	-	TRBD2	TRBJ2-3	TGTGCCAGCAGCTCTATAGCGGGAGGGCAATATACGCAGTATTTT	CASSSIAGGQYTQYF
TRBV2	-	TRBD2	TRBJ2-1	TGTGCCAGCAGGGATATTGGACTAGCGGGACCCCCCACAGTTGGCCTCTACAATGAGCAGTTCTTC	CASRDIGLAGPPTVGLYNEQFF
TRBV5-1	-	TRBD2	TRBJ2-5	TGCGCCAGCAGCTTGGACGGCGGGAGGGCCACAGAGACCCAGTACTTC	CASSLDGGRATETQYF
TRBV27	-	TRBD1	TRBJ2-7	TGTGCCAGCAGTCCTCTGACAGGGAACGAGCAGTACTTC	CASSPLTGNEQYF
TRBV10-1	-	TRBD2	TRBJ2-3	TGCGCCAGCAGTGAGCCAGCGGGAGGAGGGCCAGATACGCAGTATTTT	CASSEPAGGGPDTQYF
TRBV29-1	-	TRBD2	TRBJ2-3	TGCAGCGTGTCGACTAGCGGGAGTCTCGCGGATACGCAGTATTTT	CSVSTSGSLADTQYF
TRBV14	-	-	TRBJ2-4	TGTGCCAGCCTAAAAGGACTAGCCAAAAACATTCAGTACTTC	CASLKGLAKNIQYF
TRBV4-2	-	TRBD2	TRBJ2-1	TGTGCCAGCAGCCTACTAGCGGGCGACTACAATGAGCAGTTCTTC	CASSLLAGDYNEQFF